This TCR beta chain was sequenced in a study of control samples from healthy donors and cancer patients. Trimming removed 4 bases from V and 0 bases from J, with 11 bases in between. This CDR3 spans 16 amino acids. Germline lookup yields CDR1 KGHDR and CDR2 SFDVKD. Clones were read by immunoSEQ multiplex PCR, and TCRdb kept only the in-frame ones, dropping some. The sample consists of 110,000 to 150,000 clones, 80% to 90% of them appearing once. V and J are TRBV24-1 and TRBJ2-2, with D possibly being TRBD1 (7 bases). Sequencing was carried out using blood. The clonotype originates from a woman in her 30s in good health. CDR3 loop: CATSDRRGANTGELFF. The CDR3 region has the DNA TGTGCCACCAGTGACCGCAGGGGGGCGAACACCGGGGAGCTGTTTTTT.